The TCR beta chain described here comes from a study of T cells in women clearing cervical HPV infection. About the research overall: Cases were women with histologically confirmed HPV16-related CIN3 or worse, including a couple of invasive cancers.

Study-wide results and limits: Cases carried less TRBV6-7 than controls: 0.11% versus 0.16%. Timing of associations relative to infection is unclear; T-cell subsets were not isolated.

The V end lost 1 base, the J end lost 4 bases, and 4 bases lay between the germline ends. The germline V gene encodes CDR1 SGHNT and CDR2 YENEEA. The CDR3 has 13 amino acids. immunoSEQ multiplex PCR used an average of roughly 1,100 ng genomic DNA. The table came from immunoSEQ multiplex PCR; TCRdb's copy has only in-frame clones and leaves some out. Here the sample table reports around 39,000 clones. In regard to this clone: Its antigen is as yet unknown. Read sequence stops 3 residues before the CDR3 end, and the germline J gene provides the missing end.

The rearrangement joins TRBV11-3 to TRBJ2-2; no reliable D call. This sequence originates from a woman between 18 and 75 years old with a cervical HPV16 infection that either progressed to CIN3+ or cleared (not recorded which). The sequenced material came from blood buffy coat. The CDR3 reads CASSLVSTGELFF. The sequenced CDR3 bases are TGTGCCAGCAGCTTAGTTAGCACCGGGGAG.